Below, 20 T cell receptor beta chains from the same sample are listed, as sequenced in a study of blood T cell repertoires in COVID-19. TCRdb's table, derived via immunoSEQ multiplex PCR, lists solely in-frame clones and lacks some. The data contain around 70,000 clones, about 80% of them seen just once; the ten biggest clones take up less than 45%. Sequenced: peripheral blood. These receptors were obtained from a man aged 80 or over with acute or convalescent COVID-19.

This chain links TRBV4-1 with TRBJ2-4, with D perhaps TRBD2 (5 bases). The CDR3 contains 15 residues. Trimming cost V 0 bases and J 4 bases, with 10 bases left between them. Germline lookup yields CDR1 MGHRA and CDR2 YSYEKL. CDR3 nucleotides: TGCGCCAGCAGCCAAGACCAGCGGCCGAAAAACATTCAGTACTTC. Translated: CASSQDQRPKNIQYF.

This chain joins TRBV6-4 and TRBJ1-2; 9 positions agree with TRBD1. Trimming took 2 bases from V and 0 from J; bases not matched to a gene: 4. Germline V gene lookup returns CDR1 MRHNA and CDR2 SNTAGT. This CDR3 is 16 amino acids long. As DNA, the CDR3 is TGTGCCAGCAGTGACGGGACAGGGTTAGCTAACTATGGCTACACCTTC. Its translation: CASSDGTGLANYGYTF.

V and J are TRBV2 and TRBJ1-2; TRBD1 agrees at 7 bases. Germline assignment: CDR1 SNHLY and CDR2 FYNNEI. CDR3 size: 12 residues. After removal of 8 bases from V and 5 bases from J, the junction contained 5 bases not matched to a gene. The CDR3 region is CASRQGDYGYTF. The CDR3 nucleotides read TGTGCCAGCCGACAGGGCGATTATGGCTACACCTTC.

The V gene is TRBV6-2 or TRBV6-3, the J gene TRBJ2-7, with a tentative D call TRBD1 (5 bases). Germline V gene sequence: CDR1 MNHEY, CDR2 SVGEGT. Deletions cut 5 bases from V and 2 bases from J, with 16 bases between. This CDR3 has 15 residues. CDR3 sequence reads: CASSPGREQAYEQYF. CDR3 sequence (DNA): TGTGCCAGCAGTCCCGGAAGGGAACAGGCCTACGAGCAGTACTTC.

The V and J genes are TRBV3-1 (or the pseudogene TRBV3-2) and TRBJ2-7; possible D gene TRBD2, 5 bases. Trimming took off 4 bases at V and 7 bases at J, with 20 bases between the two ends. The germline V gene encodes CDR1 LGHDT and CDR2 YNNKEL (reference sequence). This CDR3 spans 15 amino acids. CDR3 region: CASSRQSDYPWEQYF. The DNA of the CDR3 is TGTGCCAGCAGCCGGCAATCAGACTACCCCTGGGAGCAGTACTTC.

This clone was found a few times. J is TRBJ1-1 and V is TRBV7-2, with D possibly TRBD1 on 5 matching bases. V shed 5 bases and J shed 7 bases, with 20 bases lying between them. CDR3 length: 15 residues. The germline V gene encodes CDR1 SGHTA and CDR2 FQGNSA. The CDR3 protein is CASSPGGGRGLEAFF. CDR3 DNA sequence: TGTGCCAGCAGCCCCGGGGGGGGAAGGGGCCTTGAAGCTTTCTTT. The full variable domain, its missing parts supplied by reference TRBV7-2 and TRBJ1-1, is GAGVSQSPSNKVTEKGKDVELRCDPISGHTALYWYRQSLGQGLEFLIYFQGNSAPDKSGLPSDRFSAERTGGSVSTLTIQRTQQEDSAVYLCASSPGGGRGLEAFFGQGTRLTVV.

The chain links TRBV19 to TRBJ2-2; 9 positions match TRBD2. Germline V gene sequence: CDR1 LNHDA, CDR2 SQIVND (reference sequence). V lost 4 bases to trimming and J lost 2 bases; unmatched junction nucleotides: 5. This CDR3 region has 16 residues. The CDR3 spells CASSTYSGGNTGELFF. Written as DNA, the CDR3 is TGTGCCAGTAGTACCTATAGCGGGGGTAACACCGGGGAGCTGTTTTTT.

This chain uses TRBV4-1 with TRBJ2-3, with TRBD2 matching over 8 bases. With V trimmed by 0 bases and J by 7 bases, 12 bases remained unmatched. The germline V gene encodes CDR1 MGHRA and CDR2 YSYEKL. The CDR3 is 17 residues long. The chain's CDR3 is CASSQDMSSGLLNTQYF. Written as DNA, the CDR3 is TGCGCCAGCAGCCAAGATATGTCTAGCGGGCTCCTAAATACGCAGTATTTT.

This clone was seen ten or more times. Here the CDR3 reads CASSFGSNQPQHF. The CDR3 DNA follows: TGTGCCAGCAGTTTCGGGAGCAATCAGCCCCAGCATTTT. The gene calls are TRBV28 and TRBJ1-5; D remains ambiguous. Germline V gene sequence: CDR1 MDHEN, CDR2 SYDVKM. The CDR3 has 13 residues. V dropped 3 bases and J dropped 1 base, with 4 bases sitting between them.

As to this clone: Mismatch with germline at one junction end may stem from a read error. CDR3 residues: CASRLGTVHSGANVLTF. CDR3 DNA: TGTGCCAGCAGGTTGGGGACAGTTCACTCTGGGGCCAACGTCCTGACTTTC. This chain links TRBV5-8 with TRBJ2-6; 7 nucleotides match TRBD1. Germline CDR1 reads SGHTS; CDR2 reads YDEGEE. This CDR3 is 17 amino acids long.

This chain joins TRBV5-1 and TRBJ2-1; 10 bases match TRBD2. V dropped 5 bases and J dropped 4; count of bases not matched to a gene: 6. Germline V CDR1 and CDR2: SGHRS, YFSETQ. This CDR3 has 15 residues. CDR3 bases: TGCGCCAGCAGTTTGACTAGCGGGCGTTACAATGAGCAGTTCTTC. This encodes CASSLTSGRYNEQFF.

The chain carries TRBV5-1 and TRBJ2-1; D might be TRBD2 (6 bases). V was pared by 0 bases and J by 0 bases, with 7 bases between. There are 15 residues in the CDR3. The germline V gene encodes CDR1 SGHRS and CDR2 YFSETQ. CDR3 nucleotides: TGCGCCAGCAGCTTGGACGGGGGCTCCTACAATGAGCAGTTCTTC. It translates to CASSLDGGSYNEQFF.

This clone has just one count. The chain combines TRBV27 with TRBJ2-7; a weak D match, TRBD1 (6 bases). CDR3 length equals 15 residues. Looked up from germline, CDR1 is MNHEY and CDR2 is SMNVEV (reference sequence). The V end lost 5 bases, the J end lost 1 base, and 15 bases lay between the germline ends. Here the CDR3 DNA reads TGTGCCAGCAGTCTTCAAGAGACAGGTTCCTACGAGCAGTACTTC. Translated, it gives CASSLQETGSYEQYF.

The chain recombines TRBV19 with TRBJ2-3, with a possible D match to TRBD2 (7 bases). Germline V gene data show CDR1 as LNHDA and CDR2 as SQIVND (reference sequence). The CDR3 totals 20 residues. V was cut by 5 bases and J by 0 bases, with 27 bases left in between. The DNA for the CDR3 is TGTGCCAGTAGTGGGCCGGCGGGGGCTGTGATCCTAGGGAGCACAGATACGCAGTATTTT. This sequence encodes CASSGPAGAVILGSTDTQYF.

This chain uses TRBV21-1 with TRBJ2-1; the table calls TRBD2, which could not be checked here. TRBV21-1 is a known pseudogene. The CDR3 is 14 residues long. For the CDR3, the DNA is TGTGCCAGCGAGGGACTAGCGGAGTACAATGAGCAGTTCTTC. Translating gives CASEGLAEYNEQFF.

The gene calls are TRBV7-8 and TRBJ1-2; D ambiguous. Germline V CDR1 and CDR2: SGHVS, FQNEAQ. Trimming left V 1 base short and J 2 bases short, with 5 bases between. This CDR3 contains 13 residues. CDR3 loop: CASSLVVNYGYTF. DNA of the CDR3: TGTGCCAGCAGCTTAGTCGTGAACTATGGCTACACCTTC.

This chain connects TRBV5-1 to TRBJ1-4; 8 nucleotides agree with TRBD1. Germline V gene sequence: CDR1 SGHRS, CDR2 YFSETQ. V trimming: 4 bases; J trimming: 2 bases; junction bases outside the gene matches: 10. The CDR3 totals 17 residues. CDR3 in amino acids: CASSRQGAGSTNEKLFF. CDR3 sequence (DNA): TGCGCCAGCAGCCGCCAGGGGGCGGGAAGTACTAATGAAAAACTGTTTTTT.

The chain employs TRBV6-2 or TRBV6-3 and TRBJ1-5; D is undetermined. This CDR3 has 17 residues. V was shortened by 5 bases and J by 1 base, with 18 bases between the two germline ends. Germline loops: CDR1 MNHEY, CDR2 SVGEGT. The CDR3 sequence: CASSRTLQRGSNQPQHF. In DNA, the CDR3 is TGTGCCAGCAGTCGCACCCTACAAAGAGGGAGCAATCAGCCCCAGCATTTT.

The chain employs TRBV27 and TRBJ1-2; 7 nucleotides line up with TRBD1. CDR1 and CDR2 (germline): MNHEY, SMNVEV (reference sequence). With 5 bases clipped from V and 8 bases from J, the junction kept 5 bases outside the gene matches. The CDR3 is 12 amino acids. DNA of the CDR3: TGTGCCAGCAGTCACAGGGGAGGAGGCTACACCTTC. Protein product: CASSHRGGGYTF.

This chain links TRBV5-6 with TRBJ1-6; D remains unclear. The V end was cut by 2 bases, the J end by 0 bases, with 6 bases between. This CDR3 contains 15 residues. From germline, CDR1 is SGHDT and CDR2 YYEEEE. CDR3 nucleotide sequence: TGTGCCAGCAGCTTATTGAGCTCCTATAATTCACCCCTCCACTTT. Protein product: CASSLLSSYNSPLHF.